This T cell receptor beta chain was sequenced during a study of shared T cell receptors in the human thymus. Germline assignment: CDR1 SGHKS and CDR2 YYEKEE (reference sequence). Germline trimming cut 5 bases from V and 3 bases from J; bases unmatched to any gene: 17. The CDR3 length is 18 residues. TCRdb's copy holds only in-frame clones and misses some; the assay was immunoSEQ multiplex PCR. This table holds 630,000 or so clones, roughly 86% found once. These data were also reused for a study on human thymus T cells.

The sample comprised thymocytes. This TCR came from a boy less than two years old with a congenital heart defect. The genes are TRBV5-5 and TRBJ2-7, with TRBD1 matching over 10 bases. The CDR3 loop reads CASRGDIQGQGVLYEQYF. The CDR3 DNA follows: TGTGCCAGCAGGGGGGACATTCAAGGACAGGGGGTCCTCTACGAGCAGTACTTC.